The 16 T cell receptor beta chains listed next were all sequenced from one sample in a study of CD8 T cells in Susac syndrome. Random hexamers served to reverse transcribe roughly 0.5 to 1 ug RNA. One entry per CDR3 protein, called by TCRdb with MiXCR from the immunoSEQ multiplex PCR reads. The data show 85,000 to 120,000 distinct CDR3 sequences, with approximately 93% seen just once and over 0.4% held by the top ten. The material sequenced was CD8+ T cells from PBMCs. The receptors originated from a human donor with Susac syndrome.

CDR3 DNA: TGTGCCAGCAGCTTAGGGGCACATATGAACACTGAAGCTTTCTTT. This gives the protein CASSLGAHMNTEAFF. The chain employs TRBV13 and TRBJ1-1; D is undetermined. The CDR3 loop spans 15 amino acids. Trimming left V 0 bases short and J 0 bases short, with 8 bases between. The germline gives CDR1 PRHDT, CDR2 FYEKMQ (reference sequence).

The rearrangement links TRBV7-7 to TRBJ2-1; D gene uncertain. This CDR3 is built from 13 residues. The V end lost 2 bases, the J end lost 10 bases, and 12 bases lay between the germline ends. CDR1 is SSHAT, CDR2 FNYEAQ, per germline (reference sequence). The CDR3 region is CASSLSRSQEQFF. DNA for the CDR3: TGTGCCAGCAGCTTATCGCGGAGTCAGGAGCAGTTCTTC.

CDR3 residues: CASSLAGDADTQYF. For the CDR3, the DNA is TGTGCCAGCAGCTTAGCGGGGGACGCAGATACGCAGTATTTT. J is TRBJ2-3 and V is TRBV5-4; 8 positions match TRBD2. Germline V gene sequence: CDR1 SGHNT, CDR2 YYREEE (reference sequence). This CDR3 is built from 14 residues. V lost 2 bases and J lost 4; bases outside the gene matches: 3.

This chain uses TRBV9 with TRBJ2-3; perhaps TRBD1 as D (6 bases). The CDR3 sequence is 14 residues long. Germline CDR1 is SGDLS and CDR2 is YYNGEE. V was trimmed by 0 bases and J by 4 bases, leaving 9 bases between them. CDR3 DNA sequence: TGTGCCAGCAGCGTAGGGGCAGGGGCAGATACGCAGTATTTT. Amino acid sequence: CASSVGAGADTQYF. Full variable domain (missing parts from reference TRBV9 and TRBJ2-3): DSGVTQTPKHLITATGQRVTLRCSPRSGDLSVYWYQQSLDQGLQFLIQYYNGEERAKGNILERFSAQQFPDLHSELNLSSLELGDSALYFCASSVGAGADTQYFGPGTRLTVL.

In its sample, this clonotype was seen once. The chain combines TRBV6-5 with TRBJ2-2; no firm D call. The V gene's germline CDR1 is MNHEY and CDR2 SVGAGI. CDR3 length equals 16 residues. The V gene lost 0 bases and the J gene lost 7 bases, with 15 bases spanning the gap. The CDR3 sequence is CASSYSSFRSIGELFF. The CDR3 region has the DNA TGTGCCAGCAGTTACTCGAGTTTCCGCTCGATCGGGGAGCTGTTTTTT.

V usage is TRBV9 and J usage is TRBJ2-6; the D is unclear. CDR1 is SGDLS, CDR2 YYNGEE, per germline. The CDR3 spans 15 residues. V shed 0 bases and J shed 0 bases, with 4 bases lying between them. CDR3 nucleotides: TGTGCCAGCAGCGTAGCAAACTCTGGGGCCAACGTCCTGACTTTC. It specifies CASSVANSGANVLTF.

The rearrangement joins TRBV27 to TRBJ1-5, with 8 bases matching TRBD1. The CDR3 covers 16 residues. CDR1 is MNHEY and CDR2 is SMNVEV in the germline V gene (reference sequence). V was pared by 6 bases and J by 11 bases, with 18 bases of the junction left unmatched. CDR3 sequence (DNA): TGTGCCAGCAGGGCGGCCGCTGGACAGGGCGCGGCGGCCCAGCATTTT. This gives the protein CASRAAAGQGAAAQHF.

The chain recombines TRBV9 with TRBJ1-2; a possible D gene is TRBD1 (6 bases). Trimming took off 0 bases at V and 6 bases at J, with 15 bases between the two ends. The CDR3 has 15 residues. Germline V CDR1 and CDR2: SGDLS, YYNGEE. DNA for the CDR3: TGTGCCAGCAGCGTAGAAATTGGGGGCATCCATGGCTACACCTTC. Translation gives CASSVEIGGIHGYTF.

The chain joins TRBV10-3 to TRBJ2-4, with 11 bases identical to TRBD2. V gave up 10 bases and J gave up 0 bases; unmatched junction bases: 20. CDR1 and CDR2 from the germline V gene are ENHRY and SYGVKD. The CDR3 sequence is 20 residues long. CDR3 DNA: TGTGCCACCAGGAGACTAGCGGGGAACCCTGACCCTCTAGCCAAAAACATTCAGTACTTC. This translates into CATRRLAGNPDPLAKNIQYF.

The V call is TRBV15, the J call TRBJ2-5, with TRBD1 identical over 7 bases. V lost 3 bases and J lost 3; bases outside the gene matches: 10. In germline, CDR1 is LNHNV, CDR2 YYDKDF (reference sequence). The CDR3 runs 16 residues. In DNA form, the CDR3 reads TGTGCCACCAGCAGCTCTCTCCTCACAGGGGAAGAGACCCAGTACTTC. This codes for CATSSSLLTGEETQYF.

This chain joins TRBV6-2 or TRBV6-3 and TRBJ2-3, with no clear D. Germline V lookup: CDR1 MNHEY, CDR2 SVGEGT. The V end lost 4 bases, the J end lost 2 bases, and 4 bases lay between the germline ends. This CDR3 comprises 12 residues. CDR3 loop: CASSSDTDTQYF. The CDR3 DNA sequence: TGTGCCAGCAGTTCAGACACAGATACGCAGTATTTT.

The chain uses TRBV7-8 and TRBJ1-5; 8 positions match TRBD1. Germline CDR1 and CDR2: SGHVS and FQNEAQ. Trimming at V came to 5 bases and at J to 7 bases, leaving 10 bases not matched to a gene. This CDR3 region has 15 residues. The CDR3: CASSPWTGPQQPQHF. In DNA, the CDR3 is TGTGCCAGCAGCCCCTGGACAGGGCCTCAACAGCCCCAGCATTTT.

The chain is built from TRBV2 and TRBJ1-1; D call uncertain. The germline V and J ends were trimmed by 4 bases and 4 bases, with 10 bases remaining between them. CDR1 is SNHLY and CDR2 is FYNNEI in the germline V gene. The CDR3 runs to 13 residues. CDR3 DNA: TGTGCCAGCAGTGCTTTGGTTGGCACTGAAGCTTTCTTT. Protein: CASSALVGTEAFF.

The chain recombines TRBV27 with TRBJ1-2; 8 bases line up with TRBD1. Germline V lookup: CDR1 MNHEY, CDR2 SMNVEV (reference sequence). This CDR3 contains 14 residues. J was trimmed by 8 bases and V by 5 bases; bases with no gene match: 10. The CDR3 DNA follows: TGTGCCAGCAGTCCGTATTTGACAGGGGACGGCTACACCTTC. Its protein product is CASSPYLTGDGYTF.

The chain couples TRBV7-8 to TRBJ1-2, with 8 bases aligning to TRBD1. The germline gives CDR1 SGHVS, CDR2 FQNEAQ. The CDR3 is made up of 15 amino acids. V shed 4 bases, J shed 7 bases, and the junction held 11 bases outside the gene matches. The CDR3, as DNA: TGTGCCAGCAGCTCCCCGGACAGGGTTGGGGGTGGCTACACCTTC. Protein sequence: CASSSPDRVGGGYTF.

The V gene is TRBV3-1, the J gene TRBJ1-2, with a tentative D call TRBD1 (6 bases). The V end lost 1 base, the J end lost 4 bases, and 13 bases lay between the germline ends. Germline CDR1 is LGHDT and CDR2 is YNNKEL (reference sequence). This CDR3 is 15 amino acids long. The CDR3 nucleotides are TGTGCCAGCAGCCAAGGGCTGGACAGCTCCTATGGCTACACCTTC. It codes for CASSQGLDSSYGYTF.